This TCR beta chain was identified during a study of blood T cell repertoires in COVID-19. Study details: Whether acute or convalescent, the COVID-19 samples came from the United States, Italy and Spain. The cDNA or gDNA used as material had been derived from T cells, B-cell-depleted T cells, or PBMCs.

Between the trimmed V and J ends, which lost 0 bases and 6 bases, there was a span of 14 bases. The CDR3 spans 15 residues. Germline CDR1 and CDR2: MNHEY and SVGEGT. Original data processing: Researchers report that nucleated cell counts were estimated from reference gene primer amplification. Profiling relied on immunoSEQ multiplex PCR, and the TCRdb table lists in-frame clones only, not all of them. Clone size and the V and J calls come from that table; the DNA yielded D and trimming. The data hold roughly 200,000 clones, with approximately 81% observed a single time. The source material was peripheral blood. The sequence was collected from a woman of 80 years or more with active or convalescent COVID-19. V usage is TRBV6-2 or TRBV6-3 and J usage is TRBJ1-2; D is ambiguous. The CDR3 DNA sequence: TGTGCCAGCAGTTACTCGATAGCAGCGATTGATGGCTACACCTTC. The encoded protein is CASSYSIAAIDGYTF.